These T cell receptor beta chains were read from a single sample in a study of human T cells and chemical hapten exposure. TCRdb reprocessed the RACE reads with MiXCR, giving one entry per CDR3 protein. The table shows 150,000 to 200,000 distinct CDR3 sequences, with approximately 30% occurring only once. The material was whole blood, obtained in connection with sensitization to the hapten diphenylcyclopropenone (DPC). These receptors were obtained from a young woman with alopecia areata. Some clones in this sample may be carry-over from other donors' samples. Each CDR3 is given with its conserved first and last residue. Each record gives: D gene, clone size, J gene, V gene, CDR3 protein, CDR3 DNA. The D gene is left open where the match is weak. A row's size may be missing; if present it is once, few, many or a size class.

-,few,TRBJ2-7,TRBV20-1,CSARGREQYF,TGCAGTGCTAGGGGCCGCGAGCAGTACTTC
-,-,TRBJ1-2,TRBV4-1,CASSQAPGNTYGYTF,TGCGCCAGCAGCCAAGCCCCTGGTAATACCTATGGCTACACCTTC
TRBD1,-,TRBJ2-7,TRBV10-3,CAIRGQSEQYF,TGTGCCATCAGGGGACAGAGCGAGCAGTACTTC
-,few,TRBJ2-1,TRBV29-1,CSVEAYGRRKFF,TGCAGCGTTGAAGCCTACGGGAGAAGAAAGTTCTTC
-,many,TRBJ1-2,TRBV9,CASGKGLANYGYTF,TGTGCCAGCGGTAAGGGCTTAGCTAACTATGGCTACACCTTC
TRBD2,few,TRBJ2-7,TRBV7-8,CASSNRDRGGEQYF,TGTGCCAGCAGCAACCGGGATCGGGGGGGCGAGCAGTACTTC
TRBD1,once,TRBJ1-1,TRBV20-1,CSARVPQGAGAFF,TGCAGTGCTAGAGTCCCTCAGGGGGCTGGCGCTTTCTTT
-,few,TRBJ2-7,TRBV2,CASWSGPGASYEQYF,TGTGCCAGCTGGAGTGGACCAGGGGCCTCCTACGAGCAGTACTTC
TRBD1,few,TRBJ1-5,TRBV15,CATSRDRDRGGEPQHF,TGTGCCACCAGCAGAGATCGGGACAGGGGTGGCGAGCCCCAGCATTTT
-,-,TRBJ1-2,TRBV9,CASTTGIYGYTF,TGTGCCAGCACAACAGGGATTTATGGCTACACCTTC
-,few,TRBJ2-7,TRBV6-2/TRBV6-3,CASWGRPSYEQYF,TGTGCCAGCTGGGGGAGGCCCTCCTACGAGCAGTACTTC
-,-,TRBJ1-1,TRBV15,CATQRTGAGEAFF,TGTGCCACGCAAAGAACGGGGGCTGGTGAAGCTTTCTTT
TRBD2,once,TRBJ2-3,TRBV29-1,CSQIAGGFTDTQYF,TGCAGCCAGATAGCGGGGGGATTCACAGATACGCAGTATTTT
-,few,TRBJ1-4,TRBV6-5,CASSYSRGPEKLFF,TGTGCCAGCAGTTACTCCCGCGGACCGGAAAAACTGTTTTTT
-,-,TRBJ2-1,TRBV27,CASSLYGRNNEQFF,TGTGCCAGCAGTTTGTACGGACGGAACAATGAGCAGTTCTTC
-,-,TRBJ1-2,TRBV15,CATKEAGAGYTF,TGTGCCACCAAAGAAGCAGGGGCTGGCTACACCTTC
-,-,TRBJ2-7,TRBV5-1,CASRDGGYEQYF,TGCGCCAGCCGGGACGGTGGGTACGAGCAGTACTTC
-,-,TRBJ1-3,TRBV7-2,CASSNFPGVGNTIYF,TGTGCCAGCAGCAATTTTCCCGGGGTCGGAAACACCATATATTTT
-,-,TRBJ1-4,TRBV27,CASSLRALSNEKLFF,TGTGCCAGCAGTTTAAGGGCCCTCTCAAATGAAAAACTGTTTTTT
-,-,TRBJ1-4,TRBV7-9,CASSGGAGPNEKLFF,TGTGCCAGCAGCGGGGGGGCAGGGCCTAATGAAAAACTGTTTTTT
TRBD2,-,TRBJ2-7,TRBV28,CASSLASSGSYEQYF,TGTGCCAGCAGCCTCGCTTCTAGCGGGAGCTACGAGCAGTACTTC
-,once,TRBJ2-6,TRBV9,CASSVALGGSGANVLTF,TGTGCCAGCAGCGTGGCCCTGGGGGGCTCTGGGGCCAACGTCCTGACTTTC
-,-,TRBJ2-7,TRBV6-2/TRBV6-3,CASSYSMQAYEQYF,TGTGCCAGCAGTTACTCTATGCAGGCCTACGAGCAGTACTTC
-,-,TRBJ2-2,TRBV5-1,CTSTKSNTGELFF,TGCACCAGCACCAAAAGTAACACCGGGGAGCTGTTTTTT
TRBD1,few,TRBJ2-7,TRBV20-1,CSARDLAGGLQYF,TGCAGTGCTAGAGATCTCGCAGGGGGCCTACAGTACTTC
TRBD1,-,TRBJ2-7,TRBV5-1,CASSLPLSRQGPYEQYF,TGCGCCAGCAGCTTGCCGCTTTCCCGACAGGGGCCCTACGAGCAGTACTTC
TRBD2,few,TRBJ2-1,TRBV7-9,CASSIGTSGFNEQFF,TGTGCCAGCAGCATTGGGACTAGCGGGTTCAATGAGCAGTTCTTC